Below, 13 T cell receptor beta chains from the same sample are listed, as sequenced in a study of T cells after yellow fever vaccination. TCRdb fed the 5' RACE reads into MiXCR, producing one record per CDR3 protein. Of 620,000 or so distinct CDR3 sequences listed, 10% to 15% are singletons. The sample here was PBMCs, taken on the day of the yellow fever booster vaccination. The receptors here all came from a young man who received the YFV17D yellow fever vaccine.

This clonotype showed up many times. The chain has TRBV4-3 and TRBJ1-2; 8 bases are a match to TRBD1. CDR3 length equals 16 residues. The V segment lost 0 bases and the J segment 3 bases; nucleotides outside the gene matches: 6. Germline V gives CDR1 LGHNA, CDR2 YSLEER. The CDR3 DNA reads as TGCGCCAGCAGCCAAGAGTCCAGGGGGCTTGACTATGGCTACACCTTC. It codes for CASSQESRGLDYGYTF.

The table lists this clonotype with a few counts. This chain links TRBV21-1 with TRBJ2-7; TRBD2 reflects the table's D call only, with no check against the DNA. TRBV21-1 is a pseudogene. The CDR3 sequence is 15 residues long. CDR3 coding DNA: TGTGCCAGCAGCGGGAGGGGCGGGTCTTCGCACGAGCAGTACTTC. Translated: CASSGRGGSSHEQYF.

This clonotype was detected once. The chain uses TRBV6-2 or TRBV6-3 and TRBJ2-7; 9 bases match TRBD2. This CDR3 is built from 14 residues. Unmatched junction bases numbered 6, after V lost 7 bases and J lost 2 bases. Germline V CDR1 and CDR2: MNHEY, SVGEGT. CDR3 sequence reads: CASTGLANTYEQYF. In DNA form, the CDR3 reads TGTGCCAGCACCGGACTAGCGAATACCTACGAGCAGTACTTC.

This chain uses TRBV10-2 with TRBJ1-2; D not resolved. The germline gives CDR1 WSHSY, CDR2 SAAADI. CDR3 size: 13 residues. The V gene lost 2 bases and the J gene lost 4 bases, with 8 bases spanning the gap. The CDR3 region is CASSEEATYGYTF. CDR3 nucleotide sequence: TGCGCCAGCAGTGAGGAGGCCACCTATGGCTACACCTTC.

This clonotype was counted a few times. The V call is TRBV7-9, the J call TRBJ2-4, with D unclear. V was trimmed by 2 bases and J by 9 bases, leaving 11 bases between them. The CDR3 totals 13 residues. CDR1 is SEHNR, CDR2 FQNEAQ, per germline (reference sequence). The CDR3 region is CASSLTLIGIQYF. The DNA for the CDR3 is TGTGCCAGCAGCTTAACCCTTATAGGCATTCAGTACTTC.

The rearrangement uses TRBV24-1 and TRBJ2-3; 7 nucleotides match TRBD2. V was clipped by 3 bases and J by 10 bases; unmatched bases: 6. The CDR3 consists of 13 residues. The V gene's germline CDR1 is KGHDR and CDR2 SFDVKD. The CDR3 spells CATSDAGVKAQYF. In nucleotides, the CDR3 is TGTGCCACCAGTGATGCGGGGGTGAAGGCGCAGTATTTT.

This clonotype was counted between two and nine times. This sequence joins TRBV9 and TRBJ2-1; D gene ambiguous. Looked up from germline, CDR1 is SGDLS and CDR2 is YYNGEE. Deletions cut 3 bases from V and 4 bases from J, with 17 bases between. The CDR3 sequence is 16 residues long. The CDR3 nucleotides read TGTGCCAGCAGCGCGAGCCCCCAGCTCGTATACAATGAGCAGTTCTTC. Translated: CASSASPQLVYNEQFF. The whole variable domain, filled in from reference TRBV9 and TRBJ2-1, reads DSGVTQTPKHLITATGQRVTLRCSPRSGDLSVYWYQQSLDQGLQFLIQYYNGEERAKGNILERFSAQQFPDLHSELNLSSLELGDSALYFCASSASPQLVYNEQFFGPGTRLTVL.

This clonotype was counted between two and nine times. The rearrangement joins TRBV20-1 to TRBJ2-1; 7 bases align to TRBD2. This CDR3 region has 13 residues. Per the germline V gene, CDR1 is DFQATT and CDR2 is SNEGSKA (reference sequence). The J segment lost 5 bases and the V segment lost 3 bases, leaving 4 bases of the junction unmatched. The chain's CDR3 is CSASLTSHNEQFF. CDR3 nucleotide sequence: TGCAGTGCTAGTCTGACTAGCCACAATGAGCAGTTCTTC.

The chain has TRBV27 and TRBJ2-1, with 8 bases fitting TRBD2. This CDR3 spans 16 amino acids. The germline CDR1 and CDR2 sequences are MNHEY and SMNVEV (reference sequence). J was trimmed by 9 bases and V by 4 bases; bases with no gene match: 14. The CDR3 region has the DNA TGTGCCAGCAGTTCCCTGGCGGGAGGTGATATAATTGAGCAGTTCTTC. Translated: CASSSLAGGDIIEQFF.

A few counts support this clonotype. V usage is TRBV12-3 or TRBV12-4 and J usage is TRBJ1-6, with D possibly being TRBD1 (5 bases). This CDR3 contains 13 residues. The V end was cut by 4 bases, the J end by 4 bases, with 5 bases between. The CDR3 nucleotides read TGTGCCAGCAGTTGGGGGTATAATTCACCCCTCCACTTT. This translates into CASSWGYNSPLHF.

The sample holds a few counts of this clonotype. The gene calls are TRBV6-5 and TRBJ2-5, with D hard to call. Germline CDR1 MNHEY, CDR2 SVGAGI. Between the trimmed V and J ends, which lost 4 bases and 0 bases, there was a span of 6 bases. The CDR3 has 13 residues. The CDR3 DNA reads TGTGCCAGCAGTTCTCTAGACCAAGAGACCCAGTACTTC. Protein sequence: CASSSLDQETQYF.

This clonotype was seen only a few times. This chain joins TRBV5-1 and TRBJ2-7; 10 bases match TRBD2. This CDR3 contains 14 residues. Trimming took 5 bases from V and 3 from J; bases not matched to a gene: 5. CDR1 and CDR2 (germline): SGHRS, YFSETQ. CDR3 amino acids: CASSTSGTDYEQYF. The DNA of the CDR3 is TGCGCCAGCAGTACTAGCGGGACGGACTACGAGCAGTACTTC.

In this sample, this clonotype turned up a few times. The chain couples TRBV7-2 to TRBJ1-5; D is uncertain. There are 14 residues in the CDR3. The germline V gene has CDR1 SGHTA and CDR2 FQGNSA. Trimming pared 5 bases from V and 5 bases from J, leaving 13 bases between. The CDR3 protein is CASSTRSGDQPQHF. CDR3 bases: TGTGCCAGCAGCACCCGCAGCGGAGATCAGCCCCAGCATTTT.